The T cell receptor (beta chain) under discussion was sequenced for a study of T cell repertoires in cytomegalovirus infection (dated by TCRdb to the late 2010s). About the investigation overall: Peptide stimulations targeted recently identified HLA-C-restricted CMV epitopes, whose presentation resists viral immunomodulation, together with well-studied HLA-B-restricted epitopes. The HLA type of each donor mattered for the analysis, because public TCR beta signatures pointed to carriage of CMV infection along with the matching HLA type. Broader findings and caveats from the paper: In both this cohort and an independent cohort of some 380 donors, the cumulative frequency of public TCR beta family members distinguished carriers of CMV infection plus the relevant HLA type. The ex vivo response was dominated by HLA-C-restricted CMV-specific TCR beta clonotypes, which also provided the single most frequent clonotype in two of eight donors.

The meaning of the sample's treatment or condition label: in vitro stimulation with specific CMV peptide epitopes to enrich CMV-specific T cells. The sample was run on an Illumina HiSeq 1500. TCRdb trimmed the raw reads at Q25, called clones with MiXCR and kept productive beta chains. Identical CDR3 protein sequences are pooled into one entry, listed with their most common genes and DNA. This sample has approximately 500,000 distinct CDR3 sequences in its table, and roughly a third of those were observed once. The ten top clones hold 15% to 20% of the sample. In regard to this clonotype: Its target antigen remains unknown. Qualities for individual bases were not recorded, and no much larger clone is one base off.

Reading from cysteine to phenylalanine, the CDR3 counts 15 amino acids. Only the CDR3 part of the read is kept: 45 bases, read in frame from the first base. Ends trimmed: V by 4 bases, J by 3 bases; bases unmatched to a gene: 1. Reading the germline V gene (reference sequence) gives CDR1 SEHNR and CDR2 FQNEAQ. Rearrangement joined TRBV7-9 to TRBJ2-2, and 11 bases in between align with TRBD2. The source was cultured PBMCs, collected from culture after CMV antigen stimulation. This TCR was sampled from a human donor in good health (CMV status not recorded). Some clones in this sample may be carry-over from other donors' samples. The nucleotides are TGTGCCAGCAGCTCACTAGCGGGAGACACCGGGGAGCTGTTTTTT. This sequence encodes CASSSLAGDTGELFF. Joined to the reference TRBV7-9 and TRBJ2-2 proteins, this CDR3 gives the full variable domain: DTGVSQNPRHKITKRGQNVTFRCDPISEHNRLYWYRQTLGQGPEFLTYFQNEAQLEKSRLLSDRFSAERPKGSFSTLEIQRTEQGDSAMYLCASSSLAGDTGELFFGEGSRLTVL.